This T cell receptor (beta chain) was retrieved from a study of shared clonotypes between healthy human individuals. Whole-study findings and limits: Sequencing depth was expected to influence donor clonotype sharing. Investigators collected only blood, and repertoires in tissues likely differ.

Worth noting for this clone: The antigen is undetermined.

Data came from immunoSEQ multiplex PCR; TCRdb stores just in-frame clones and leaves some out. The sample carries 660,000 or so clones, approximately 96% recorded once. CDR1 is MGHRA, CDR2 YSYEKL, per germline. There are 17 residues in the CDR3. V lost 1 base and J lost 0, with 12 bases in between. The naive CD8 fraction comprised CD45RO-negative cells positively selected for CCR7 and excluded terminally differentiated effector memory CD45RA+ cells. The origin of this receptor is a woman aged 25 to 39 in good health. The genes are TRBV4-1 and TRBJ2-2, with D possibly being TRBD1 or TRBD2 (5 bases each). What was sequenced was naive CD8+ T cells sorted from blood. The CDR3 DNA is TGCGCCAGCAGCCAAGGTGGTTGGGGGACGAACACCGGGGAGCTGTTTTTT. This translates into CASSQGGWGTNTGELFF.